What follows are 25 T cell receptor beta chains derived from one specimen sequenced in a study of shared clonotypes between healthy human individuals. Assay used: immunoSEQ multiplex PCR; TCRdb lists only in-frame clones, some missing. The data show over a million clones, roughly 96% seen once. Sequencing was performed on naive CD4+ T cells sorted from blood. Indicated subset: CD45RA+ positively selected. Source of these receptors: a man aged 25 to 40 in good health.

V and J are TRBV29-1 and TRBJ1-4; 11 positions agree with TRBD1. CDR1 and CDR2 (germline): SQVTM, ANQGSEA. The length of the CDR3 is 13 residues. The junction had 3 bases not matched to a gene; V was cut back by 4 bases and J by 8 bases. The CDR3 region has the DNA TGCAGCGTTGTGGGACAGGGGGGAGAAAAACTGTTTTTT. It specifies CSVVGQGGEKLFF.

The chain carries TRBV14 and TRBJ2-1; D remains ambiguous. V shed 4 bases and J shed 2 bases, with 15 bases lying between them. CDR3 length: 16 amino acids. Germline CDR1 is SGHDN and CDR2 is FVKESK. As DNA, the CDR3 is TGTGCCAGCAGCCCCTCCCAGGCGGTCACCTACAATGAGCAGTTCTTC. Translation: CASSPSQAVTYNEQFF.

CDR3 in DNA: TGTGCCACCAGCAGTAGGAGTATCCGCACAGATACGCAGTATTTT. Its protein product is CATSSRSIRTDTQYF. The chain combines TRBV15 with TRBJ2-3; D not resolved. The CDR3 totals 15 residues. Germline V gene data show CDR1 as LNHNV and CDR2 as YYDKDF (reference sequence). V lost 3 bases and J lost 1, with 11 bases in between.

The chain joins TRBV28 to TRBJ1-2; 11 bases are shared with TRBD1. This CDR3 has 15 residues. J lost 8 bases, V lost 8 bases, and 13 bases had no gene match. The V gene's germline CDR1 is MDHEN and CDR2 SYDVKM. The CDR3 here is CASGRGTGGSRGYTF. In DNA, the CDR3 is TGTGCCAGCGGACGAGGGACAGGGGGAAGTAGGGGCTACACCTTC.

The chain is built from TRBV5-6 and TRBJ1-2; unclear D gene. CDR3 size: 11 residues. Germline V gives CDR1 SGHDT, CDR2 YYEEEE. V gave up 3 bases and J gave up 8 bases, with 8 bases separating them. The CDR3 DNA sequence: TGTGCCAGCAGCTGGAAACGGGGCTACACCTTC. The encoded protein is CASSWKRGYTF. Supplemented by reference TRBV5-6 and TRBJ1-2, the full variable domain reads DAGVTQSPTHLIKTRGQQVTLRCSPKSGHDTVSWYQQALGQGPQFIFQYYEEEERQRGNFPDRFSGHQFPNYSSELNVNALLLGDSALYLCASSWKRGYTFGSGTRLTVV.

This clone has just one count. This rearrangement joins TRBV19 to TRBJ1-3, with unresolved D. The germline gives CDR1 LNHDA, CDR2 SQIVND (reference sequence). Trimming pared 5 bases from V and 0 bases from J, leaving 8 bases between. This CDR3 comprises 14 residues. This chain's CDR3 is CASSAGSSGNTIYF. CDR3 nucleotide sequence: TGTGCCAGTAGTGCCGGGAGCTCTGGAAACACCATATATTTT.

The chain is built from TRBV11-2 and TRBJ2-7; D remains unclear. The CDR3 loop spans 13 amino acids. Germline-derived CDR1 and CDR2 are SGHAT and FQNNGV. V was trimmed by 3 bases and J by 3 bases, leaving 9 bases between them. The chain's CDR3 is CASSFVRNYEQYF. CDR3 DNA: TGTGCCAGCAGCTTCGTCCGTAACTACGAGCAGTACTTC.

The J gene is TRBJ2-7, the V gene TRBV28; 7 positions match TRBD1. The CDR3 consists of 15 residues. The germline CDR1 and CDR2 sequences are MDHEN and SYDVKM. V shed 4 bases and J 2 bases; nucleotides not matched to a gene: 8. Here the CDR3 reads CASSSWTGSAYEQYF. The CDR3 nucleotides read TGTGCCAGCAGTTCCTGGACAGGATCTGCCTACGAGCAGTACTTC.

The genes are TRBV7-9 and TRBJ2-1; 10 positions agree with TRBD2. The CDR3 runs 15 residues. Germline V CDR1 and CDR2: SEHNR, FQNEAQ (reference sequence). V lost 3 bases, J lost 3 bases, and 2 bases stayed unmatched. The CDR3 sequence is CASSFGLADYNEQFF. The CDR3, as DNA: TGTGCCAGCAGCTTCGGACTAGCGGACTACAATGAGCAGTTCTTC.

The chain couples TRBV7-9 to TRBJ2-6, with 12 bases lining up with TRBD1. Germline assignment: CDR1 SEHNR and CDR2 FQNEAQ (reference sequence). The CDR3 runs to 16 residues. Unmatched junction bases numbered 8, after V lost 10 bases and J lost 4 bases. CDR3 region: CANSGQGASGANVLTF. The CDR3 DNA follows: TGTGCCAACTCGGGACAGGGGGCATCCGGGGCCAACGTCCTGACTTTC.

The count of this clone is one. The J gene is TRBJ1-5, the V gene TRBV6-5; the D is unclear. CDR3 size: 13 residues. Germline lookup yields CDR1 MNHEY and CDR2 SVGAGI. The germline V and J ends were trimmed by 5 bases and 7 bases, with 12 bases remaining between them. CDR3 protein: CASSAQRGQPQHF. The CDR3, as DNA: TGTGCCAGCAGTGCCCAGCGAGGCCAGCCCCAGCATTTT.

The chain couples TRBV7-9 to TRBJ2-7; 8 positions agree with TRBD2. Germline loops: CDR1 SEHNR, CDR2 FQNEAQ (reference sequence). V lost 3 bases to trimming and J lost 3 bases; unmatched junction nucleotides: 4. The CDR3 is 14 amino acids. The CDR3, as DNA: TGTGCCAGCAGCTTTGGGACTAGTAACTACGAGCAGTACTTC. Amino acid sequence: CASSFGTSNYEQYF.

V and J are TRBV6-5 and TRBJ2-7; TRBD1 matches at 9 bases. Looked up from germline, CDR1 is MNHEY and CDR2 is SVGAGI. The CDR3 sequence is 14 residues long. Trimming took 6 bases from V and 6 from J; bases not matched to a gene: 9. CDR3: CASRPGQGIGEQYF. Written as DNA, the CDR3 is TGTGCCAGCAGACCGGGACAGGGTATCGGCGAGCAGTACTTC.

The chain uses TRBV7-6 and TRBJ2-2; TRBD1 aligns across 7 bases. The trim removed 4 bases at V and 0 bases at J, leaving 5 bases unmatched. This CDR3 region has 16 residues. CDR1 and CDR2 from the germline V gene are SGHVS and FNYEAQ. This CDR3 is CASSYRQGTNTGELFF. The DNA of the CDR3 is TGTGCCAGCAGCTACCGACAGGGCACGAACACCGGGGAGCTGTTTTTT.

This sequence joins TRBV9 and TRBJ1-2, with 10 bases fitting TRBD1. V dropped 3 bases and J dropped 4; count of bases not matched to a gene: 9. CDR1 is SGDLS and CDR2 is YYNGEE in the germline V gene. CDR3 size: 16 residues. The CDR3 here is CASSDDRGQGFYGYTF. CDR3 sequence (DNA): TGTGCCAGCAGCGATGACAGGGGGCAGGGCTTCTATGGCTACACCTTC.

V usage is TRBV6-1 and J usage is TRBJ1-5; D gene unclear. V lost 2 bases and J 0 bases, leaving 11 bases between the germline ends. The CDR3 has 16 residues. Germline CDR1 is MNHNS and CDR2 is SASEGT. CDR3 loop: CASSEPILDSNQPQHF. The CDR3 nucleotides read TGTGCCAGCAGTGAACCCATATTGGATAGCAATCAGCCCCAGCATTTT.

J is TRBJ2-1 and V is TRBV9; 11 bases fit TRBD2. Trimming cost V 2 bases and J 7 bases; bases outside gene matches: 5. Germline CDR1 is SGDLS and CDR2 is YYNGEE. The length of the CDR3 is 15 residues. CDR3 amino acids: CASSVRLAGRNEQFF. The DNA of the CDR3 is TGTGCCAGCAGCGTCCGACTAGCGGGAAGGAATGAGCAGTTCTTC.

The chain is built from TRBV5-1 and TRBJ1-2, with D maybe TRBD1 (5 bases). The germline V and J ends were trimmed by 2 bases and 7 bases, with 12 bases remaining between them. This CDR3 contains 13 residues. Per the germline V gene, CDR1 is SGHRS and CDR2 is YFSETQ. The CDR3: CASSLGAAGGYTF. CDR3 DNA sequence: TGCGCCAGCAGCTTAGGGGCAGCGGGTGGCTACACCTTC.

The V and J genes are TRBV2 and TRBJ1-4; 7 bases are shared with TRBD1. Germline values: CDR1 SNHLY, CDR2 FYNNEI. This CDR3 has 15 amino acids. V shed 4 bases, J shed 2 bases, and the junction held 4 bases outside the gene matches. This CDR3 reads CASSALTGTNEKLFF. CDR3 DNA sequence: TGTGCCAGCAGTGCTCTGACAGGGACTAATGAAAAACTGTTTTTT.

J is TRBJ2-6 and V is TRBV9; the match to TRBD1 covers 7 bases. Trimming took 2 bases from V and 2 from J; bases not matched to a gene: 7. This CDR3 is built from 17 residues. Germline V gene lookup returns CDR1 SGDLS and CDR2 YYNGEE. The CDR3 sequence: CASSVGVGGAGANVLTF. In DNA, the CDR3 is TGTGCCAGCAGCGTTGGTGTAGGGGGCGCTGGGGCCAACGTCCTGACTTTC.

The CDR3 loop is CSVADDYEQYF. For the CDR3, the DNA is TGCAGCGTTGCGGACGACTACGAGCAGTACTTC. The rearrangement uses TRBV29-1 and TRBJ2-7, with D hard to call. V gave up 4 bases and J gave up 3 bases, with 7 bases separating them. Germline V CDR1 and CDR2: SQVTM, ANQGSEA. The CDR3 is 11 amino acids.

This chain connects TRBV25-1 to TRBJ1-2; 7 bases agree with TRBD1. Losses at the gene ends were 2 bases for V and 2 bases for J; bases not matched to a gene: 8. CDR1 is MGHDK, CDR2 SYGVNS, per germline. This CDR3 has 16 residues. As DNA, the CDR3 is TGTGCCAGCAGTGAAGACGGACAGGCAGAAAACTATGGCTACACCTTC. Protein product: CASSEDGQAENYGYTF.

The chain employs TRBV7-2 and TRBJ1-5, with a tentative D call TRBD1 (5 bases). Looked up from germline, CDR1 is SGHTA and CDR2 is FQGNSA. V was cut by 5 bases and J by 8 bases, with 16 bases left in between. There are 14 residues in the CDR3. CDR3 region: CASSLGPQGKPQHF. The CDR3 DNA reads TGTGCCAGCAGCCTAGGACCGCAGGGAAAGCCCCAGCATTTT.

V gene TRBV30 combines with J gene TRBJ2-7; D not resolved. CDR1 is GTSNPN, CDR2 SVGIG, per germline (reference sequence). The V end was cut by 1 base, the J end by 3 bases, with 10 bases between. This CDR3 contains 13 residues. The CDR3 DNA follows: TGTGCCTGGAGTGGAAGTATGGGCTACGAGCAGTACTTC. As protein: CAWSGSMGYEQYF. Full variable domain (rest looked up from reference TRBV30 and TRBJ2-7): SQTIHQWPATLVQPVGSPLSLECTVEGTSNPNLYWYRQAAGRGLQLLFYSVGIGQISSEVPQNLSASRPQDRQFILSSKKLLLSDSGFYLCAWSGSMGYEQYFGPGTRLTVT.

Concerning this clone: Germline and junction disagree at one end, which may indicate a read error. The chain is built from TRBV7-9 and TRBJ1-1; no firm D call. The length of the CDR3 is 16 residues. Germline CDR1 is SEHNR and CDR2 is FQNEAQ (reference sequence). The chain's CDR3 is CASTKTAASMNTETFF. The CDR3 bases are TGTGCCAGCACCAAAACTGCAGCCTCAATGAACACTGAAACTTTCTTT. Looking up the rest from reference TRBV7-9 and TRBJ1-1 gives the full variable domain: DTGVSQNPRHKITKRGQNVTFRCDPISEHNRLYWYRQTLGQGPEFLTYFQNEAQLEKSRLLSDRFSAERPKGSFSTLEIQRTEQGDSAMYLCASTKTAASMNTETFFGQGTRLTVV.